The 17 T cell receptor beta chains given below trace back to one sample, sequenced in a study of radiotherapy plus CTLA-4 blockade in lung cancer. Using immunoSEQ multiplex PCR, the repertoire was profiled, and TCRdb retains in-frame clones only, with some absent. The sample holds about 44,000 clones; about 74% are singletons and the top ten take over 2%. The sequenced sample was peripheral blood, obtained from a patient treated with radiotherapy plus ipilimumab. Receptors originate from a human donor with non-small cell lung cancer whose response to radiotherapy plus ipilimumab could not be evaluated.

The CDR3 bases are TGTGCCAGCTCACAGGGGTCCCCCCAAGAGACCCAGTACTTC. It translates to CASSQGSPQETQYF. The chain carries TRBV18 and TRBJ2-5, with D possibly TRBD1 on 5 matching bases. CDR1 and CDR2 from the germline V gene are KGHSH and LQKENI. This CDR3 spans 14 amino acids. V lost 4 bases to trimming and J lost 1 base, with 10 bases between them. The full variable domain, with the rest looked up from reference TRBV18 and TRBJ2-5, is NAGVMQNPRHLVRRRGQEARLRCSPMKGHSHVYWYRQLPEEGLKFMVYLQKENIIDESGMPKERFSAEFPKEGPSILRIQQVVRGDSAAYFCASSQGSPQETQYFGPGTRLLVL.

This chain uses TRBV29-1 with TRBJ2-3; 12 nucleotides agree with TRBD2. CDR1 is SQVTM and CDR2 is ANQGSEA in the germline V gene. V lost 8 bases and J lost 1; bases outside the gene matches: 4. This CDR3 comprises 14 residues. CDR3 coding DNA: TGCAGCTTTTGGACTAGCGGGGGCACAGATACGCAGTATTTT. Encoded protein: CSFWTSGGTDTQYF.

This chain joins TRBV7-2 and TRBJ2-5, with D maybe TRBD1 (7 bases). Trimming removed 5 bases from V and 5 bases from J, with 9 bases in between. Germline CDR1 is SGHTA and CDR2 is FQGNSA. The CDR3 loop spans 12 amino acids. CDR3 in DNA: TGTGCCAGCAGCGGAGGGGGCGAGACCCAGTACTTC. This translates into CASSGGGETQYF.

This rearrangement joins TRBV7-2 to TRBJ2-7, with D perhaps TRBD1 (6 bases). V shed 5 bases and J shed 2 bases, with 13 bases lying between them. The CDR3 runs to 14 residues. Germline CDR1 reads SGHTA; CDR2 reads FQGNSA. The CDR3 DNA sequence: TGTGCCAGCAGCATAAGCCGGGACACCTACGAGCAGTACTTC. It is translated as CASSISRDTYEQYF.

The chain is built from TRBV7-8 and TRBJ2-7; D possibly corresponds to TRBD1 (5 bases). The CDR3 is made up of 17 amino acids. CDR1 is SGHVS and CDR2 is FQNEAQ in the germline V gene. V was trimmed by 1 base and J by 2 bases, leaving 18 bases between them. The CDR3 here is CASSLESVGLDAYEQYF. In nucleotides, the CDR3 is TGTGCCAGCAGCTTAGAGTCAGTGGGGCTAGATGCCTACGAGCAGTACTTC.

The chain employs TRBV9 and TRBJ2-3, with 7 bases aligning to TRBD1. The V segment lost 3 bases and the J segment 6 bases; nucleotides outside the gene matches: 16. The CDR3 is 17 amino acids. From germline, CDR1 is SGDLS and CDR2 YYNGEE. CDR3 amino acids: CASSGSQGDGARDTQYF. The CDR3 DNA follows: TGTGCCAGCAGCGGCAGTCAGGGGGATGGGGCACGGGATACGCAGTATTTT.

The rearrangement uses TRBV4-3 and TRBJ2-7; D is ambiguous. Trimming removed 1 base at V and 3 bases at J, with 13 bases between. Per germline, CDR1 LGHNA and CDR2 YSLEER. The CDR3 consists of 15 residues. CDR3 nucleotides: TGCGCCAGCAGCCAAGTCCACGGAGCTGGCTACGAGCAGTACTTC. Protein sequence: CASSQVHGAGYEQYF.

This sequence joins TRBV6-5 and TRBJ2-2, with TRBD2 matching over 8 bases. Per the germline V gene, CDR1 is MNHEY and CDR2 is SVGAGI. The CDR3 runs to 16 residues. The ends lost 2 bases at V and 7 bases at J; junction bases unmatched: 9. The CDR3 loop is CASSYGASGLNGELFF. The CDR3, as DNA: TGTGCCAGCAGTTACGGGGCTAGCGGGTTGAACGGGGAGCTGTTTTTT.

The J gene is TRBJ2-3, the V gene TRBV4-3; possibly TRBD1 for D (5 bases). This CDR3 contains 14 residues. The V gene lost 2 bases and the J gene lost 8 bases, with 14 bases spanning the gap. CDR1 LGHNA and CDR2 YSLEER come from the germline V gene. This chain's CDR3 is CASSQRGSGATQYF. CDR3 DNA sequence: TGCGCCAGCAGCCAACGTGGAAGTGGGGCTACGCAGTATTTT.

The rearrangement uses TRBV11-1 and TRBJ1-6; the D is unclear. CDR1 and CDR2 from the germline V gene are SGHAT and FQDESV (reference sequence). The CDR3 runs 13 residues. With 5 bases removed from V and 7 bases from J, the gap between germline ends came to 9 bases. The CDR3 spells CASSKQLNSPLHF. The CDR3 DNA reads TGTGCCAGCAGCAAACAGTTAAATTCACCCCTCCACTTT. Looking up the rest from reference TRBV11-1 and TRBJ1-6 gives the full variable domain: EAEVAQSPRYKITEKSQAVAFWCDPISGHATLYWYRQILGQGPELLVQFQDESVVDDSQLPKDRFSAERLKGVDSTLKIQPAELGDSAMYLCASSKQLNSPLHFGNGTRLTVT.

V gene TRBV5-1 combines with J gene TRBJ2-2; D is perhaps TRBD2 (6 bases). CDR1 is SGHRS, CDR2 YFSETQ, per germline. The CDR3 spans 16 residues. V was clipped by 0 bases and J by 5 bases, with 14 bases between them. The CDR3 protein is CASSLGNMEGTGELFF. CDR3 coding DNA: TGCGCCAGCAGCTTGGGTAATATGGAGGGAACCGGGGAGCTGTTTTTT. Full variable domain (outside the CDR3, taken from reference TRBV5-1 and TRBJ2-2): KAGVTQTPRYLIKTRGQQVTLSCSPISGHRSVSWYQQTPGQGLQFLFEYFSETQRNKGNFPGRFSGRQFSNSRSEMNVSTLELGDSALYLCASSLGNMEGTGELFFGEGSRLTVL.

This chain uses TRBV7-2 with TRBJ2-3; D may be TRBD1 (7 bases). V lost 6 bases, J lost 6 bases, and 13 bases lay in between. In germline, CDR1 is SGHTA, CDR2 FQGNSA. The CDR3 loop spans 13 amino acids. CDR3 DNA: TGTGCCAGCAGGCAGGGGGGCTACGATACGCAGTATTTT. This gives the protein CASRQGGYDTQYF.

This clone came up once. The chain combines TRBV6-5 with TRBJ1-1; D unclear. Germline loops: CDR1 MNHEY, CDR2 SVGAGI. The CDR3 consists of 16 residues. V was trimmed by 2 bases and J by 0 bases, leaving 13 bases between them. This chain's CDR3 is CASSYGNSRMNTEAFF. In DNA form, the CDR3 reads TGTGCCAGCAGTTACGGTAACAGCAGGATGAACACTGAAGCTTTCTTT.

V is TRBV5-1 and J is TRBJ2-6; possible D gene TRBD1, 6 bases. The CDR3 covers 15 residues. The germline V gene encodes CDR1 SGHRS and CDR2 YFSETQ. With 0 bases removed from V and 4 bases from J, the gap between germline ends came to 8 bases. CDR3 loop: CASSLEGTGANVLTF. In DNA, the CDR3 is TGCGCCAGCAGCTTGGAAGGGACAGGGGCCAACGTCCTGACTTTC.

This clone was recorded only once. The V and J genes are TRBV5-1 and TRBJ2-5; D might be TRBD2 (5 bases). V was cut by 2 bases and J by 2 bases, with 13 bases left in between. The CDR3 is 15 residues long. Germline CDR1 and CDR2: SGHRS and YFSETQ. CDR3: CASSFAGVPQETQYF. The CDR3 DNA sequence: TGCGCCAGCAGCTTTGCCGGGGTACCGCAAGAGACCCAGTACTTC.

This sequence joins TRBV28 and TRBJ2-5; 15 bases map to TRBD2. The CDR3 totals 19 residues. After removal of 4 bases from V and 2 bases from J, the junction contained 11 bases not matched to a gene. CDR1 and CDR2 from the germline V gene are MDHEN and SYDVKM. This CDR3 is CASSSQGLAGGPWQETQYF. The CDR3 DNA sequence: TGTGCCAGCAGTTCTCAAGGACTAGCGGGGGGGCCGTGGCAAGAGACCCAGTACTTC.

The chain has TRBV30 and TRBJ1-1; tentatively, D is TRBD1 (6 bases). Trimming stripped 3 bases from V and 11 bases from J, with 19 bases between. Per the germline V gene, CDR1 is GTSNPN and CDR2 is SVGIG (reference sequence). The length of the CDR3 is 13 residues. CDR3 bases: TGTGCCTGGAGGGGGACCCAAGGACAGAGGGCTTTCTTT. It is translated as CAWRGTQGQRAFF.